Listed below are T cell receptor beta chains from one sample, sequenced in a study of T cell responses to AZD1222 COVID-19 vaccine. Generated by immunoSEQ multiplex PCR, the TCRdb table keeps only in-frame clones and is missing some. This table holds about 110,000 clones, about 88% found once. The input for sequencing was peripheral blood, taken on day 0 of AZD1222 vaccination. The receptors stem from an adult in good health. CDR3s leave out the opening cysteine and the closing phenylalanine or tryptophan. Fields, in order: V gene, J gene, D gene, clone size, CDR3 protein. The D gene is left open where the match is weak. Size is stated for part of the rows, as once, few or many counts, or as a class when the clone is expanded.

TRBV9	TRBJ2-5	TRBD1	NA	ASSVALGQGQETQY
TRBV11-2	TRBJ2-7	NA	NA	ASSLGVVTTEQY
TRBV7-8	TRBJ2-7	TRBD1	NA	ASSLVGQGAYEQY
TRBV4-1	TRBJ2-2	TRBD1	NA	ASSLSGTGGVNEELF
TRBV7-2	TRBJ2-2	NA	NA	ASSLGSGGELF
TRBV21-1	TRBJ2-2	NA	NA	ASSKCRSCGQGFANTGELF
TRBV30	TRBJ1-2	TRBD1	NA	AWSYQGAHGYT
TRBV9	TRBJ2-2	TRBD2	NA	ASSVGLAGATTGELF
TRBV7-2	TRBJ1-2	NA	NA	ASSNTGSYGYT
TRBV4-1	TRBJ2-7	TRBD1	NA	ASSLWDRGIDEQY
TRBV11-3	TRBJ2-3	TRBD2	NA	ASSRLTSGRVTDTQY
TRBV6-1	TRBJ1-5	NA	NA	ASSEGQTRINQPQH
TRBV7-2	TRBJ1-1	NA	once	ASSLYGRGTEAF
TRBV11-2	TRBJ2-7	TRBD1	NA	ASSLYRDSSYEQY
TRBV21-1	TRBJ2-7	NA	few	ASSKASHSYEQY
TRBV29-1	TRBJ2-3	NA	once	TIMGPADTQY
TRBV19	TRBJ1-1	NA	few	ASSNRVNTEAF
TRBV5-1	TRBJ2-3	TRBD2	NA	ASSQGLAVDTQY
TRBV6-5	TRBJ1-6	NA	NA	ASREAGDSPLH
TRBV27	TRBJ1-3	TRBD1	NA	ASSLKGTGPYSGNTIY
TRBV9	TRBJ1-1	NA	NA	ASSASRGTEAF
TRBV7-9	TRBJ1-2	TRBD1	NA	ASSPRTGGRNYGYT
TRBV12-3/TRBV12-4	TRBJ2-5	NA	NA	ASSFTGKETQY
TRBV5-1	TRBJ2-1	NA	NA	ASSFQADTYNEQF
TRBV25-1	TRBJ1-1	TRBD1	NA	ASSEQQGLDTEAF
TRBV4-2	TRBJ2-5	TRBD1	NA	ASSQEARTGSQETQY
TRBV6-5	TRBJ1-5	NA	few	ASRLQIYQPQH
TRBV6-1	TRBJ1-2	NA	once	ASSERTWEGPTRRYGYT
TRBV5-4	TRBJ1-2	NA	NA	ASSRDGADWGYT
TRBV7-2	TRBJ2-7	NA	NA	ASSLALPYEQY
TRBV19	TRBJ1-2	TRBD1	NA	ASSNRTSGGNYGYT
TRBV2	TRBJ1-1	TRBD1	NA	ASTARGPEAF
TRBV7-9	TRBJ1-2	TRBD1	NA	ASSLAAGQGIRGYT
TRBV7-2	TRBJ2-7	TRBD1	NA	ASSLGAPGQIYEQY
TRBV18	TRBJ1-5	NA	once	ASRGIRPNQPQH
TRBV9	TRBJ1-5	NA	NA	ASSVGELYQPQH
TRBV3-1/TRBV3-2	TRBJ2-7	TRBD1	NA	ASSQGGRDRGPKPSYEQY